The clone carrying this TCR beta chain appeared a few times. This record comes from a study of T cell responses to AZD1222 COVID-19 vaccine. Clones were read by immunoSEQ multiplex PCR, and TCRdb kept only the in-frame ones, dropping some. In the table there are about 70,000 clones, about 88% of which are singletons. Germline V lookup: CDR1 SNHLY, CDR2 FYNNEI. Trimming removed 5 bases from V and 0 bases from J, with 13 bases in between. The CDR3 loop spans 16 amino acids. This TCR derives from an adult who received the MenACWY meningococcal vaccine as a control. The specimen comprised peripheral blood, sampled 28 days after the second dose of the MenACWY control vaccine. The chain recombines TRBV2 with TRBJ2-2, with a weak D call TRBD2 (6 bases). CDR3 loop: CASSRGAGSNTGELFF. The DNA for the CDR3 is TGTGCCAGCAGTAGGGGCGCGGGATCGAACACCGGGGAGCTGTTTTTT.